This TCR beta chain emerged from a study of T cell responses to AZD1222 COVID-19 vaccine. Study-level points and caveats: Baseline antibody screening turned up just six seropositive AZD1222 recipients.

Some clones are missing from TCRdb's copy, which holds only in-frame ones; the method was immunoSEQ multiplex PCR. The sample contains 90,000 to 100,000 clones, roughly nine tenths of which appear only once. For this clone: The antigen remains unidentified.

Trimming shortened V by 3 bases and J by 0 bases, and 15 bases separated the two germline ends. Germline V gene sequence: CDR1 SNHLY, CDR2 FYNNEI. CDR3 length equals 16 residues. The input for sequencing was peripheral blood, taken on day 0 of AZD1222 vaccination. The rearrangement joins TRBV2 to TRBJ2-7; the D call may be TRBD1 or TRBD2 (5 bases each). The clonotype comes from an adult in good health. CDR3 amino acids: CASSEHWDVGSYEQYV. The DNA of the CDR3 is TGTGCCAGCAGTGAGCATTGGGACGTTGGCTCCTACGAGCAGTACGTC.